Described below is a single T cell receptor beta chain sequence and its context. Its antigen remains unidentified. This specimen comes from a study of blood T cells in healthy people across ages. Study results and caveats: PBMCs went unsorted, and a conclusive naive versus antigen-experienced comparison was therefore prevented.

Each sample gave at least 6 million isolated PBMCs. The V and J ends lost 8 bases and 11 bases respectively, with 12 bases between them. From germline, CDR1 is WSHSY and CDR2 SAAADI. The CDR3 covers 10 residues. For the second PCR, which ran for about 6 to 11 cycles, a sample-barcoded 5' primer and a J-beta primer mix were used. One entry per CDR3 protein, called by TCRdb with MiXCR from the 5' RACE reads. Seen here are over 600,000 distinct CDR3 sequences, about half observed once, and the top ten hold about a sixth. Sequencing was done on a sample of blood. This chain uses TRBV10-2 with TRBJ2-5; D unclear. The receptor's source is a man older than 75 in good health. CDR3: CASLGGEQYF. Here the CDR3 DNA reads TGCGCCAGCCTGGGCGGAGAGCAGTACTTC.